These 17 T cell receptor beta chains came from one sample sequenced in a study of T cell repertoires in cytomegalovirus infection. TCRdb analysed the reads with MiXCR anew, one entry per CDR3 protein. The sample lists 250,000 to 300,000 distinct CDR3 sequences, approximately 15% occurring once. The specimen sequenced was CD8+ T cells from PBMCs. The receptors stem from a human donor in good health (CMV status not recorded). Some clones in this sample may be carry-over from other donors' samples.

Details on this clonotype: This may arise from a read error, as a much more abundant clone is one base away. The chain links TRBV7-2 to TRBJ2-1; possible D gene TRBD2, 7 bases. The germline V and J ends were trimmed by 5 bases and 4 bases, with 18 bases remaining between them. Germline values: CDR1 SGHTA, CDR2 FQGNSA. This CDR3 contains 16 residues. CDR3 nucleotide sequence: TGTGCCAGCAGCACCGGGAGGACAGTCTTATACAATGAGCAGTTCTTC. Translating gives CASSTGRTVLYNEQFF.

The chain is built from TRBV20-1 and TRBJ2-5; 12 bases are shared with TRBD1. The CDR3 loop spans 15 amino acids. The V gene's germline CDR1 is DFQATT and CDR2 SNEGSKA (reference sequence). Losses at the gene ends were 6 bases for V and 5 bases for J; bases not matched to a gene: 10. CDR3 in DNA: TGCAGTGCAACGTGGGACAGGGGGCCTGGGGAGACCCAGTACTTC. Residues: CSATWDRGPGETQYF.

The chain couples TRBV20-1 to TRBJ2-5, with 8 bases identical to TRBD2. J lost 0 bases, V lost 3 bases, and 9 bases had no gene match. Germline loops: CDR1 DFQATT, CDR2 SNEGSKA (reference sequence). The CDR3 is 16 residues long. The CDR3 DNA sequence: TGCAGTGCTAGCGCGACTAGCGACGCGTACCAAGAGACCCAGTACTTC. Protein: CSASATSDAYQETQYF.

This clonotype showed up just once. The chain uses TRBV6-1 and TRBJ2-3, with 13 positions matching TRBD2. Germline assignment: CDR1 MNHNS and CDR2 SASEGT. V dropped 10 bases and J dropped 0; count of bases not matched to a gene: 13. There are 18 residues in the CDR3. CDR3 protein: CATRTGLAGESSTDTQYF. CDR3 in DNA: TGTGCCACCAGGACCGGACTAGCGGGGGAATCTAGCACAGATACGCAGTATTTT.

The genes are TRBV28 and TRBJ2-1, with TRBD2 as a possible D gene (5 bases). The CDR3 runs to 14 residues. CDR1 is MDHEN and CDR2 is SYDVKM in the germline V gene. V lost 2 bases and J 7 bases, leaving 12 bases between the germline ends. The CDR3: CASSLMTEVNEQFF. CDR3 nucleotides: TGTGCCAGCAGTTTAATGACGGAGGTTAATGAGCAGTTCTTC.

The V call is TRBV6-8, the J call TRBJ1-4, with 12 bases that match TRBD1. After removal of 0 bases from V and 3 bases from J, the junction contained 8 bases not matched to a gene. Germline lookup yields CDR1 MNHGY and CDR2 SAAAGT. This CDR3 has 19 amino acids. CDR3 bases: TGTGCCAGCAGTTACTCCCCGGGACAGGGGGCGAGAGCTAATGAAAAACTGTTTTTT. Translated: CASSYSPGQGARANEKLFF.

This clonotype has a count of ten or more. The DNA of the CDR3 is TGTGCCAGCAGCTTAGCGGGACAGGAACTCTATGGCTACACCTTC. It is translated as CASSLAGQELYGYTF. V is TRBV7-2 and J is TRBJ1-2, with TRBD1 matching over 8 bases. The CDR3 extends over 15 amino acids. Looked up from germline, CDR1 is SGHTA and CDR2 is FQGNSA. V lost 0 bases, J lost 4 bases, and 4 bases stayed unmatched.

There are a few counts of this clonotype. The V gene is TRBV6-6, the J gene TRBJ2-6, with D unresolved. The V and J ends lost 0 bases and 0 bases respectively, with 12 bases between them. Looked up from germline, CDR1 is MNHNY and CDR2 is SVGAGI (reference sequence). The CDR3 is made up of 18 amino acids. This CDR3 reads CASSYSMQRYSGANVLTF. CDR3 bases: TGTGCCAGCAGTTACTCGATGCAGCGCTACTCTGGGGCCAACGTCCTGACTTTC.

The rearrangement links TRBV20-1 to TRBJ2-2; 10 bases agree with TRBD1. This CDR3 spans 16 amino acids. Germline lookup yields CDR1 DFQATT and CDR2 SNEGSKA (reference sequence). Trimming cost V 4 bases and J 3 bases; bases outside gene matches: 8. CDR3 DNA sequence: TGCAGTGCTAAGGGTACCGGGACAGGGGACACCGGGGAGCTGTTTTTT. Translation: CSAKGTGTGDTGELFF.

CDR3 residues: CASSEDRAGQPQHF. CDR3 bases: TGTGCCAGCAGTGAAGACAGGGCGGGTCAGCCCCAGCATTTT. V gene TRBV9 combines with J gene TRBJ1-5, with 7 bases lining up with TRBD1. Germline CDR1 reads SGDLS; CDR2 reads YYNGEE. V was pared by 5 bases and J by 6 bases, with 8 bases of the junction left unmatched. The CDR3 is 14 residues long.

This clonotype appeared a few times. The chain couples TRBV2 to TRBJ2-1; 8 bases line up with TRBD1. The CDR3 is 16 amino acids. Germline-derived CDR1 and CDR2 are SNHLY and FYNNEI. After removal of 3 bases from V and 7 bases from J, the junction contained 11 bases not matched to a gene. CDR3 in DNA: TGTGCCAGCAGTGAGAGCGTAGACAGGGGCAGGAATGAGCAGTTCTTC. Its translation: CASSESVDRGRNEQFF.

At least ten counts were recorded for this clonotype. V and J are TRBV6-4 and TRBJ2-5, with D possibly matching TRBD2 (6 bases). This CDR3 contains 15 residues. Germline V CDR1 and CDR2: MRHNA, SNTAGT. Trimming stripped 5 bases from V and 2 bases from J, with 15 bases between. The CDR3 DNA sequence: TGTGCCAGCAGTCCGCGAGCGGGTGTACAAGAGACCCAGTACTTC. Its translation is CASSPRAGVQETQYF.

A few counts support this clonotype. The CDR3 nucleotides are TGTGCCAGCAGTGGGAGGACAGGGAGGGCCAAAAACATTCAGTACTTC. It specifies CASSGRTGRAKNIQYF. V usage is TRBV2 and J usage is TRBJ2-4; TRBD1 matches 8 bases. CDR1 and CDR2 from the germline V gene are SNHLY and FYNNEI. The CDR3 runs 16 residues. Trimming at V came to 4 bases and at J to 1 base, leaving 6 bases not matched to a gene. Together with reference TRBV2 and TRBJ2-4, the CDR3 gives the full variable domain: EPEVTQTPSHQVTQMGQEVILRCVPISNHLYFYWYRQILGQKVEFLVSFYNNEISEKSEIFDDQFSVERPDGSNFTLKIRSTKLEDSAMYFCASSGRTGRAKNIQYFGAGTRLSVL.

This clonotype was observed many times. The CDR3 DNA reads as TGCGCCAGCAGCCTAAACCAGGGGGCTGGGACTGAAGCTTTCTTT. It is translated as CASSLNQGAGTEAFF. This chain links TRBV4-1 with TRBJ1-1, with 8 bases identical to TRBD1. Germline lookup yields CDR1 MGHRA and CDR2 YSYEKL. V was pared by 4 bases and J by 5 bases, with 9 bases of the junction left unmatched. The CDR3 consists of 15 residues.

This clonotype was observed many times. The rearrangement uses TRBV12-3 or TRBV12-4 and TRBJ2-3, with 7 nucleotides matching TRBD2. V lost 4 bases, J lost 2 bases, and 18 bases stayed unmatched. CDR3 length equals 19 residues. The chain's CDR3 is CASSSTLLAAGRDTDTQYF. CDR3 coding DNA: TGTGCCAGCAGTTCGACCCTACTGGCAGCGGGGCGGGACACAGATACGCAGTATTTT.

The CDR3 DNA follows: TGTGCCAGCAGGGGGAGAGTTGTCGTGGTCGACAGGGGGATTTTGAACACTGAAGCTTTCTTT. Its protein is CASRGRVVVVDRGILNTEAFF. V gene TRBV6-1 combines with J gene TRBJ1-1; 9 bases fit TRBD1. V shed 6 bases, J shed 0 bases, and the junction held 23 bases outside the gene matches. This CDR3 contains 21 residues. Germline CDR1 is MNHNS and CDR2 is SASEGT.

This clonotype is a singleton in its sample. This may arise from a read error, as a much more abundant clone is one base away. The V gene is TRBV6-8, the J gene TRBJ2-7, with 8 bases lining up with TRBD1. The germline V gene has CDR1 MNHGY and CDR2 SAAAGT. CDR3 length equals 16 residues. CDR3 protein: CASNYPLRDRPYEQYF. CDR3 coding DNA: TGTGCCAGCAATTACCCGCTGCGGGACAGGCCCTACGAGCAGTACTTC.